This is a list of T cell receptor beta chains from one sample in a study of T cell clones after liver transplantation. Measured with immunoSEQ multiplex PCR; TCRdb has only the in-frame clones, and not every one. The data contain 98,000 or so clones, 80% to 85% of them seen just once; the ten biggest clones take up roughly 0.9%. Sample: CD4+ T cells from blood, taken before liver transplant. These receptors all come from a human donor who received a liver transplant. Each CDR3 is given with its conserved first and last residue. Each record gives: clone size, V gene, D gene, J gene, CDR3 DNA, CDR3 protein. D genes are given only for firm matches. The size entry is marked missing in some rows and otherwise reads once, few, many or a size class.

>few|TRBV5-1|TRBD1|TRBJ2-2
TGCGCCAGCAGCCCTGGACAGGGGGTAAGGACCGGGGAGCTGTTTTTT
CASSPGQGVRTGELFF
>.|TRBV15|.|TRBJ2-7
TGTGCCACCAGCAGATCAGCCCGACAGTCCTACGAGCAGTACTTC
CATSRSARQSYEQYF
>.|TRBV7-2|.|TRBJ2-3
TGTGCCAGCAGCCGTTTTAGGGGGGGGCAGGGACGCACAGATACGCAGTATTTT
CASSRFRGGQGRTDTQYF
>.|TRBV19|.|TRBJ1-2
TGTGCCAGTACCGCCCCGGGCGGTTATGGCTACACCTTC
CASTAPGGYGYTF
>.|TRBV2|TRBD1|TRBJ2-2
TGTGCCAGCAGTGAAATAAGGACAGGGGAAACCGGGGAGCTGTTTTTT
CASSEIRTGETGELFF
>.|TRBV9|TRBD2|TRBJ2-3
TGTGCCAGCAGCGTCGAAGGTACTAGCGCCATATCCACAGATACGCAGTATTTT
CASSVEGTSAISTDTQYF
>once|TRBV19|.|TRBJ2-1
TGTGCCAGTAAGTGGGGCGCGACTTACAATGAGCAGTTCTTC
CASKWGATYNEQFF
>.|TRBV11-2|TRBD1|TRBJ1-2
TGTGCCAGCAGCCCAGACAGGGGTGGCGGCTACACCTTC
CASSPDRGGGYTF
>few|TRBV30|.|TRBJ1-1
TGTGCCTGGAGTGGGTATCCGACGCCTGAAGCTTTCTTT
CAWSGYPTPEAFF
>.|TRBV6-6|.|TRBJ2-3
TGTGCCAGCAGTTACGGATTAGTTGCAGATACGCAGTATTTT
CASSYGLVADTQYF
>.|TRBV7-9|.|TRBJ1-4
TGTGCCAGCAGCCATAGGCAGGACGCCCGTAATGAAAAACTGTTTTTT
CASSHRQDARNEKLFF
>once|TRBV5-1|.|TRBJ2-6
TGCGCCAGCAGCACCGACAGGTTCTCTGGGGCCAACGTCCTGACTTTC
CASSTDRFSGANVLTF
>.|TRBV27|.|TRBJ1-4
TGTGCCAGCAGTAGGGGGGTCGGTAATGAAAAACTGTTTTTT
CASSRGVGNEKLFF
>.|TRBV7-9|.|TRBJ2-7
TGTGCCAGCAGCTTGGGAGCCGGTGGGGAGCAGTACTTC
CASSLGAGGEQYF
>.|TRBV6-5|.|TRBJ2-2
TGTGCCAGCACCATCGGGGGGAACACCGGGGAGCTGTTTTTT
CASTIGGNTGELFF
>.|TRBV5-1|.|TRBJ1-1
TGCGCCAGCAGCTCCTCCCGGGGGCGCGGCACTGAAGCTTTCTTT
CASSSSRGRGTEAFF
>.|TRBV6-1|.|TRBJ2-7
TGTGCCAGCAGTGAAGAGGGGGGAAGCTACGAGCAGTACTTC
CASSEEGGSYEQYF
>.|TRBV6-6|TRBD1|TRBJ2-7
TGTGCCACAACTCTGGCAGACGGGACAGATTCTCGTGAGCAGTACTTC
CATTLADGTDSREQYF
>.|TRBV6-1|.|TRBJ1-5
TGTGCCAGCAGTGAAGCCAGGGTTGATCAGCCCCAGCATTTT
CASSEARVDQPQHF
>.|TRBV9|.|TRBJ1-2
TGTGCCAGCAGCGCCGTGGACAGCCCTAACTATGGCTACACCTTC
CASSAVDSPNYGYTF
>.|TRBV15|.|TRBJ2-2
TGTGCCACCAGGCCGGGGGCGCGGATAAAGACCGGGGAGCTGTTTTTT
CATRPGARIKTGELFF
>.|TRBV6-5|.|TRBJ2-1
TGTGCCAGCAGTTACAGTGGGAGATCCTACAATGAGCAGTTCTTC
CASSYSGRSYNEQFF
>.|TRBV6-4|TRBD2|TRBJ2-1
TGTGCCAGCATGGGACTAGCGGGAGGACAGAATGAGCAGTTCTTC
CASMGLAGGQNEQFF
>.|TRBV4-1|.|TRBJ1-2
TGCGCCAGCAGCTTCCGAACACCTCCAGCTAACTATGGCTACACCTTC
CASSFRTPPANYGYTF
>few|TRBV28|.|TRBJ1-5
TGTGCCAGCAACGAGGGGGGCATTAATAGCAATCAGCCCCAGCATTTT
CASNEGGINSNQPQHF
>.|TRBV19|TRBD1|TRBJ2-6
TGTGCCAGTAGTTCAGGACAGGGAGGCGCTGGGGCCAACGTCCTGACTTTC
CASSSGQGGAGANVLTF
>.|TRBV4-3|TRBD2|TRBJ2-1
TGCGCCACCCTGGGCGGGGGGGCCGGCAATGAGCAGTTCTTC
CATLGGGAGNEQFF
>.|TRBV11-2|TRBD2|TRBJ2-1
TGTGCCAGCAGCTTCCACAGCGGGGGGCCTGGGTCCTACAATGAGCAGTTCTTC
CASSFHSGGPGSYNEQFF
>.|TRBV18|.|TRBJ2-3
TGTGCCAGCTCTCCAAGACGGTTAAGCACAGATACGCAGTATTTT
CASSPRRLSTDTQYF
>.|TRBV27|TRBD1|TRBJ1-2
TGTGCCAGCAGTCCCCGAACTAGACAGGGGGCCAGCTATGGCTACACCTTC
CASSPRTRQGASYGYTF
>once|TRBV7-6|TRBD1|TRBJ1-1
TGTGCCAGCAGCTTAAATCAGGGGGCGGTATTAGGGACTGAAGCTTTCTTT
CASSLNQGAVLGTEAFF